This T cell receptor beta chain was identified during a study of blood T cell repertoires in COVID-19. Germline V gives CDR1 KGHSH, CDR2 LQKENI. The V and J ends lost 0 bases and 1 base respectively, with 17 bases between them. CDR3 length: 18 residues. Original processing notes: By means of reference gene primer amplification, nucleated cell counts were estimated. Sequencing was performed with immunoSEQ multiplex PCR; in TCRdb, only in-frame clones are kept and a portion is missing. V, J and clone size derive from that table, while D and trimming were established from the DNA sequence. The table shows around 300,000 clones, with 85% to 90% occurring only once.

The sequencing input was peripheral blood. This sequence originates from a woman aged 25 to 45 with COVID-19, enrolled during active disease. This chain links TRBV18 with TRBJ2-3; weak D call: TRBD2 (6 bases). CDR3 region: CASSPPLGVGLGTDTQYF. CDR3 DNA sequence: TGTGCCAGCTCACCACCTCTAGGGGTGGGACTTGGCACAGATACGCAGTATTTT.